This passage covers 4 T cell receptor beta chains from one sample sequenced in a study of T-cell memory formation after mild COVID-19. One entry per CDR3 protein, called by TCRdb with MiXCR from the 5' RACE reads. This table has under 200,000 distinct CDR3 sequences, 9.5% to 13% appearing once. Sequenced: PBMCs or a T cell subset sorted from them (not recorded which). All receptors come from a man aged 18 to 29 who had mild COVID-19 (a few samples of this study predate the infection). Cell type and time point are not known.

The table lists this clonotype with a few counts. The chain combines TRBV12-5 with TRBJ2-2; 14 bases align to TRBD2. In germline, CDR1 is LGHNT, CDR2 FRNRAP. V dropped 5 bases and J dropped 2; count of bases not matched to a gene: 7. The CDR3 has 18 residues. The CDR3 sequence is CASGTGTSGGLNTGELFF. In DNA, the CDR3 is TGTGCTAGTGGTACCGGGACTAGCGGGGGACTTAACACCGGGGAGCTGTTTTTT.

This clonotype appeared a few times. Here the CDR3 DNA reads TGTGCCACCAGCAGCAGAGGACTAGCGGGGGGCTGGGATACGCAGTATTTT. This codes for CATSSRGLAGGWDTQYF. J is TRBJ2-3 and V is TRBV15, with TRBD2 matching over 14 bases. Germline trimming cut 3 bases from V and 6 bases from J; bases unmatched to any gene: 8. From germline, CDR1 is LNHNV and CDR2 YYDKDF (reference sequence). This CDR3 comprises 17 residues.

This clonotype was seen a handful of times. V gene TRBV19 combines with J gene TRBJ1-1; D remains ambiguous. The CDR3 length is 15 residues. Per the germline V gene, CDR1 is LNHDA and CDR2 is SQIVND (reference sequence). V shed 11 bases and J shed 0 bases, with 19 bases lying between them. For the CDR3, the DNA is TGTGCCTCGGCATCCGGTTGGCAGATGAACACTGAAGCTTTCTTT. Its translation is CASASGWQMNTEAFF.

This clonotype was counted a few times. The chain employs TRBV19 and TRBJ2-1; 8 nucleotides align to TRBD2. Germline CDR1 and CDR2: LNHDA and SQIVND (reference sequence). The junction had 5 bases not matched to a gene; V was cut back by 8 bases and J by 5 bases. This CDR3 has 13 amino acids. The CDR3, as DNA: TGTGCCAGTGGGACTAGAAGGGACAATGAGCAGTTCTTC. This translates into CASGTRRDNEQFF.